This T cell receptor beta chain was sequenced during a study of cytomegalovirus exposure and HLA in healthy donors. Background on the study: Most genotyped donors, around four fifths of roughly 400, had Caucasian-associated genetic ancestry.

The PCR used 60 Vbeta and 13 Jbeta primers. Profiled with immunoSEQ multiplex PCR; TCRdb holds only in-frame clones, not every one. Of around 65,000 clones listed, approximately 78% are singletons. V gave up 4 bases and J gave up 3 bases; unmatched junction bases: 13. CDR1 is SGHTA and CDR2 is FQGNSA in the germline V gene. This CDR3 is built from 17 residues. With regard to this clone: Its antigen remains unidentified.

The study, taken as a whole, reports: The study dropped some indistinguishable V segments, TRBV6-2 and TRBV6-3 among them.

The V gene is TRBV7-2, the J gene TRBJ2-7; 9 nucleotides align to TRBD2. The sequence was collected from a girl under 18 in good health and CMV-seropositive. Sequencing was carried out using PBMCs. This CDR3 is CASSYWGFGAGGYEQYF. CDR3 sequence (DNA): TGTGCCAGCAGCTATTGGGGTTTTGGAGCGGGAGGCTACGAGCAGTACTTC. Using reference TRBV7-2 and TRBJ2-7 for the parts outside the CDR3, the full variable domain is GAGVSQSPSNKVTEKGKDVELRCDPISGHTALYWYRQSLGQGLEFLIYFQGNSAPDKSGLPSDRFSAERTGGSVSTLTIQRTQQEDSAVYLCASSYWGFGAGGYEQYFGPGTRLTVT.